This TCR beta chain was identified during a study of STAT5B mutations in CD4+ large granular lymphocyte leukemia. Study-level points and caveats: 8/27 top patient clones versus 2/35 control clones were TRBV06-family.

The survey-level immunoSEQ assay was used. In the original workflow: A productive frequency of 2.59 x 10-5 was the lowest detectable. Method: immunoSEQ multiplex PCR; TCRdb's copy keeps in-frame clones and lacks some. Clone size and V and J calls were adopted from that table, with D and trimming inferred from the DNA. Here the sample spans just over 25,000 clones, 81% being singletons. A word on this clone: Antigen unknown.

Buffy coats from healthy blood donors served as controls. This CDR3 comprises 16 residues. With 0 bases removed from V and 1 base from J, the gap between germline ends came to 10 bases. Per the germline V gene, CDR1 is SGHRS and CDR2 is YFSETQ. The sequence derives from a human donor in good health. The chain carries TRBV5-1 and TRBJ2-2; TRBD2 might be the D (5 bases). Sequencing was performed on CD4+ T cells from blood buffy coats. The CDR3 reads CASSLAKAVNTGELFF. The CDR3 DNA reads TGCGCCAGCAGCTTGGCGAAAGCGGTGAACACCGGGGAGCTGTTTTTT.